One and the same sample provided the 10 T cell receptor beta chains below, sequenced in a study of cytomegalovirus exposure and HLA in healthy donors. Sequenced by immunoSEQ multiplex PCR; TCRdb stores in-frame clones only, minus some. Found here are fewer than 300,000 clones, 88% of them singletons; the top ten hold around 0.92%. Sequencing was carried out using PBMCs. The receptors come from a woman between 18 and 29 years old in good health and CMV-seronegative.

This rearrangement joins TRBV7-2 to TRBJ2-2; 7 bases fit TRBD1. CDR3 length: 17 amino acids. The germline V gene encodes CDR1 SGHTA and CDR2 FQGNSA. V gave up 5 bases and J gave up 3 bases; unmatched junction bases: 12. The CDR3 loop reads CASSPAPTGLYTGELFF. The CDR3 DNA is TGTGCCAGCAGCCCAGCCCCGACAGGGTTGTACACCGGGGAGCTGTTTTTT.

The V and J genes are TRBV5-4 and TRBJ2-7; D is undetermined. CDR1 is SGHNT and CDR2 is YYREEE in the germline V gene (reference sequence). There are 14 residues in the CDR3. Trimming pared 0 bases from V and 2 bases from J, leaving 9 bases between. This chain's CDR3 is CASSLATPTYEQYF. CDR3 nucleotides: TGTGCCAGCAGCTTGGCTACCCCAACCTACGAGCAGTACTTC.

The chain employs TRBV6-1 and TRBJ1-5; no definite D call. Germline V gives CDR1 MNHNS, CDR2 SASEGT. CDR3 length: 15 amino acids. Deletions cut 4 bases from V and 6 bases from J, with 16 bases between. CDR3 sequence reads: CASSGTGRSGQPQHF. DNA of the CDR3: TGTGCCAGCAGTGGGACTGGGAGATCTGGTCAGCCCCAGCATTTT.

The DNA of the CDR3 is TGCGCCAGCAGCCAGTGGGTTAGCGGGAGCTACGGGAACAATGAGCAGTTCTTC. Amino acids: CASSQWVSGSYGNNEQFF. The chain recombines TRBV4-3 with TRBJ2-1; 9 positions agree with TRBD2. This CDR3 has 18 amino acids. Looked up from germline, CDR1 is LGHNA and CDR2 is YSLEER. V gave up 3 bases and J gave up 5 bases; unmatched junction bases: 14.

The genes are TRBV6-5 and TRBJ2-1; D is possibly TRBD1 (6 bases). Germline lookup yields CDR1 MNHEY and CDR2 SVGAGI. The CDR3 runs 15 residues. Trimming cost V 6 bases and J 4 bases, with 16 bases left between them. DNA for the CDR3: TGTGCCAGCAGCCCACTAGAGGGGGAGTACAATGAGCAGTTCTTC. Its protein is CASSPLEGEYNEQFF.

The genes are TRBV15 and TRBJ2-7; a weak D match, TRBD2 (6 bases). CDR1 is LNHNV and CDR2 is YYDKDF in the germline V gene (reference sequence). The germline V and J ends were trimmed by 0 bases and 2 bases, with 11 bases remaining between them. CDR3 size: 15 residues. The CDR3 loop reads CATSRDRSGAYEQYF. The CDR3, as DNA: TGTGCCACCAGCAGAGATCGATCGGGAGCCTACGAGCAGTACTTC.

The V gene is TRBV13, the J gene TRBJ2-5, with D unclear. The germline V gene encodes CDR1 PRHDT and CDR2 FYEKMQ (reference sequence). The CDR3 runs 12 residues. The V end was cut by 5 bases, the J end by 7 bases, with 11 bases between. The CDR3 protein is CASSTLTGTQYF. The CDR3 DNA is TGTGCCAGCAGCACTTTAACCGGGACCCAGTACTTC. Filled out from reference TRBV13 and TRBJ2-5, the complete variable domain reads AAGVIQSPRHLIKEKRETATLKCYPIPRHDTVYWYQQGPGQDPQFLISFYEKMQSDKGSIPDRFSAQQFSDYHSELNMSSLELGDSALYFCASSTLTGTQYFGPGTRLLVL.

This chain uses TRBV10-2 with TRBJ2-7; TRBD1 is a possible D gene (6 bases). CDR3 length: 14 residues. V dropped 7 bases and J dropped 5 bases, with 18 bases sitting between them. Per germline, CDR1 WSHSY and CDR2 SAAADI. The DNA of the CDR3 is TGCGCCAGCACCAAACAGGGAACTAGGGACGAGCAGTACTTC. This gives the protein CASTKQGTRDEQYF.

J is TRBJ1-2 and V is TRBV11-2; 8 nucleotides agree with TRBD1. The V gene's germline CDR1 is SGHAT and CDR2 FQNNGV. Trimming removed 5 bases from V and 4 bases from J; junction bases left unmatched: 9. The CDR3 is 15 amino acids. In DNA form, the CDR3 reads TGTGCCAGCAGCAACGCCGCAGGGGGCAGCTATGGCTACACCTTC. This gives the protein CASSNAAGGSYGYTF.

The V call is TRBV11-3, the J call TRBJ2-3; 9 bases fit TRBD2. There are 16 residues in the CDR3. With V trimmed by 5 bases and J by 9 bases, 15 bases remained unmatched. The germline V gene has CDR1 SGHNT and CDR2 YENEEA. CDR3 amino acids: CASSPPTSGRQKTQYF. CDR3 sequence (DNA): TGTGCCAGCAGCCCGCCGACTAGCGGTCGGCAAAAAACGCAGTATTTT.